These 6 T cell receptor beta chains were sequenced from one sample in a study of T cell repertoires in aging, cancer and after chemotherapy. Rearranged V-D-J TRB sequences were amplified with a mixed TRB-A/B primer pool. One entry per CDR3 protein, called by TCRdb with MiXCR from the multiplex PCR reads. The table includes approximately 580 distinct CDR3 sequences, under 35% detected once. TCR beta rearrangements were amplified from peripheral blood genomic DNA. The sample was blood. These receptors originate from a human donor with a solid tumor.

By frequency in the sample, this clonotype is hyperexpanded (1% or more). This rearrangement joins TRBV5-6 to TRBJ1-2; D unclear. The ends were cut back, 0 bases at V and 2 bases at J, with 8 bases in the middle. The V gene's germline CDR1 is SGHDT and CDR2 YYEEEE. This CDR3 contains 14 residues. The CDR3 nucleotides read TGTGCCAGCAGCTTGGGAGGAACCAACTATGGCTACACCTTC. Encoded protein: CASSLGGTNYGYTF.

V usage is TRBV5-6 and J usage is TRBJ1-2; D uncertain. The CDR3 consists of 14 residues. The V gene's germline CDR1 is SGHDT and CDR2 YYEEEE. V dropped 3 bases and J dropped 4 bases, with 13 bases sitting between them. The CDR3 protein is CASSSSPGAYGYTF. CDR3 nucleotides: TGTGCCAGCAGCTCTTCCCCGGGAGCCTATGGCTACACCTTC.

This clonotype qualifies as large. J is TRBJ2-1 and V is TRBV6-1; D remains unclear. The V gene's germline CDR1 is MNHNS and CDR2 SASEGT. V gave up 7 bases and J gave up 4 bases, with 14 bases separating them. This CDR3 has 14 residues. CDR3 loop: CASKGNQEYNEQFF. The CDR3 bases are TGTGCCAGCAAGGGTAACCAGGAGTACAATGAGCAGTTCTTC.

By its share, this clonotype is large (0.1 to 1%). V gene TRBV5-4 combines with J gene TRBJ2-1; D is perhaps TRBD2 (5 bases). Germline CDR1 is SGHNT and CDR2 is YYREEE (reference sequence). V lost 1 base, J lost 3 bases, and 11 bases lay in between. CDR3 length: 15 amino acids. As DNA, the CDR3 is TGTGCCAGCAGCTTGTCCTTTGGGAGCTACAATGAGCAGTTCTTC. Protein sequence: CASSLSFGSYNEQFF.

Judged by abundance, this clonotype is large. The chain recombines TRBV5-4 with TRBJ2-5, with a tentative D call TRBD1 (7 bases). The CDR3 is 14 amino acids. Germline V lookup: CDR1 SGHNT, CDR2 YYREEE (reference sequence). The V end was cut by 3 bases, the J end by 5 bases, with 14 bases between. Written as DNA, the CDR3 is TGTGCCAGCAGCTCCCAGACAGGGAGGGAGACCCAGTACTTC. This gives the protein CASSSQTGRETQYF.

The CDR3 DNA reads TGTGCCAGCAGCTTAGCCGGGACTAGCGTGACATATTCCGGGGAGCTGTTTTTT. It specifies CASSLAGTSVTYSGELFF. The chain carries TRBV7-2 and TRBJ2-2, with TRBD2 matching 10 bases. CDR1 is SGHTA and CDR2 is FQGNSA in the germline V gene. This CDR3 comprises 18 residues. The ends lost 0 bases at V and 6 bases at J; junction bases unmatched: 10.